This TCR gamma chain was retrieved from a study of γδ T cells in repeated Plasmodium falciparum infection. Background on the study: Donors had four controlled P. falciparum NF54 infections over roughly 600 days. Study-wide results and caveats: Donors in Mali lived in a small rural village, largely one ethnic group.

Sequencing covered both gamma and delta TCR chains per sample. TCRdb processed the multiplex PCR reads again with the CATT caller. The profile shows 20,000 to 30,000 gamma-chain clones, approximately 2.9% of them singletons. This clone was seen ten or more times. What it recognizes is unknown. The TCR comes from a pool of human donors (malaria-infected and uninfected, not separated). Sequenced: gamma-delta T cells from blood.

DNA of the CDR3: TGTGCCACCTGGGACAGGAAAGAATATAAGAAACTCTTT. It specifies CATWDRKEYKKLF. The chain combines TRGV5 with TRGJ1 or TRGJ2. The trim removed 0 bases at V and 7 bases at J, leaving 6 bases unmatched. CDR1 and CDR2 from the germline V gene are VINAFY and YDVSNSKD. The CDR3 has 13 amino acids.